Detailed here is one T cell receptor (beta chain). What it binds is unknown. The sample's treatment: 15 to 20 received Ad26.COV2.S at low or high dose, single or two shots; 5 received placebo; per-sample allocation not given. Samples analyzed were those drawn on day 63 after the first vaccine or placebo injection. This sample was included in a study of Ad26.COV2.S vaccination and SARS-CoV-2 variants. On the study more broadly: Ad26.COV2.S, an intramuscular injection, was given once or twice 56 days apart.

Findings and limits, study-wide: Responses of T cells in total may have been underestimated by the TCR breadth and depth analyses. Once vaccination had occurred, spike-specific CD8+ and CD4+ T cell responses reportedly showed substantial breadth.

The ends were cut back, 5 bases at V and 2 bases at J, with 14 bases in the middle. The CDR3 totals 15 residues. Germline CDR1 and CDR2: SGHVS and FQNEAQ. Method: immunoSEQ multiplex PCR; TCRdb's copy keeps in-frame clones and lacks some. The repertoire has about 350,000 clones, roughly 90% of them found once; the top ten carry about 4.6%. V gene TRBV7-8 combines with J gene TRBJ2-3, with a weak D call TRBD2 (7 bases). The clonotype was recovered from a person aged 18-65 years who received the Ad26.COV2.S COVID-19 vaccine or a placebo. Sample: peripheral blood, taken in a trial of Ad26.COV2.S vaccine versus placebo. This CDR3 is CASSHRGGSTDTQYF. CDR3 DNA: TGTGCCAGCAGCCATCGCGGGGGCTCCACAGATACGCAGTATTTT.